This T cell receptor (beta chain) was recorded in a study of T cell repertoires in cytomegalovirus infection. Findings of the study overall: Cumulative public TCR beta family frequency identified carriers of CMV plus the relevant HLA.

Comment on this clonotype: Its antigen is undetermined.

TCRdb redid the calling of the reads with MiXCR, one entry per CDR3 protein. The sample shows about 310,000 distinct CDR3 sequences, 20% to 30% of them seen only once. Trimming removed 1 base at V and 7 bases at J, with 12 bases between. The germline gives CDR1 SGHRS, CDR2 YFSETQ. This CDR3 region has 13 residues. This rearrangement joins TRBV5-1 to TRBJ2-7; no firm D call. The TCR comes from a human donor in good health (CMV status not recorded). Some clones in this sample may be carry-over from other donors' samples. Specimen: cultured PBMCs, collected from culture after CMV antigen stimulation. The CDR3 spells CASSLNDRREQYF. DNA of the CDR3: TGCGCCAGCAGCTTGAACGATCGTCGGGAGCAGTACTTC.